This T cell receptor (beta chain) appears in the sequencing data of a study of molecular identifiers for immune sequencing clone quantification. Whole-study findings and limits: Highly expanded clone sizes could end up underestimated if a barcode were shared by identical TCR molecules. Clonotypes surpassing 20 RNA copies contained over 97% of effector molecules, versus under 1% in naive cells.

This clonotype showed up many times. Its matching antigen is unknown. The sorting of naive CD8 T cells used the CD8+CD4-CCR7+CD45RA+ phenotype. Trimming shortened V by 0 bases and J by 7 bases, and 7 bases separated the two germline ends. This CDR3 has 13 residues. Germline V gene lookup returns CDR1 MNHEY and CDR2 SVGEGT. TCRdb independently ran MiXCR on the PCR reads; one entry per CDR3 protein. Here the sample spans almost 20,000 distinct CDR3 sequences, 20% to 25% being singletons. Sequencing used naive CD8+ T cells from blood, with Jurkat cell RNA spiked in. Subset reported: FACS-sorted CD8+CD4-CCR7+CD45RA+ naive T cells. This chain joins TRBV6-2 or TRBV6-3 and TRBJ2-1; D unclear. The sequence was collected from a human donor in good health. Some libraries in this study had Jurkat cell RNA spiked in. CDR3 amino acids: CASSYSPQNEQFF. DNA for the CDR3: TGTGCCAGCAGTTACTCTCCCCAAAATGAGCAGTTCTTC.